This TCR beta chain was identified in a study of PD-1 blockade in classical Hodgkin lymphoma. Points from the study as a whole: Possible causes of repertoire differences, disease activity or prior therapy, remain undefined. TCR diversity rose significantly by C4D1 in CD4+ but not CD8+ cells.

TCRdb's copy holds only in-frame clones and misses some; the assay was immunoSEQ multiplex PCR. The sample shows some 16,000 clones, roughly 80% of them seen only once. Concerning this clone: Its antigen is as yet unknown.

Every patient relapsed after autologous stem cell transplantation, and brentuximab vedotin exposure varied. CDR1 and CDR2 (germline): SQVTM, ANQGSEA. With 7 bases removed from V and 14 bases from J, the gap between germline ends came to 21 bases. CDR3 length: 12 residues. This receptor was taken from a human donor with classical Hodgkin lymphoma. This chain uses TRBV29-1 with TRBJ2-1, with D unresolved. The material sequenced was peripheral blood mononuclear cells (PBMCs), taken before the second cycle of nivolumab. The CDR3 coding sequence is TGCAGCGCCACGGTAGGACCCGCTTCGGAGTTCTTC. It codes for CSATVGPASEFF.